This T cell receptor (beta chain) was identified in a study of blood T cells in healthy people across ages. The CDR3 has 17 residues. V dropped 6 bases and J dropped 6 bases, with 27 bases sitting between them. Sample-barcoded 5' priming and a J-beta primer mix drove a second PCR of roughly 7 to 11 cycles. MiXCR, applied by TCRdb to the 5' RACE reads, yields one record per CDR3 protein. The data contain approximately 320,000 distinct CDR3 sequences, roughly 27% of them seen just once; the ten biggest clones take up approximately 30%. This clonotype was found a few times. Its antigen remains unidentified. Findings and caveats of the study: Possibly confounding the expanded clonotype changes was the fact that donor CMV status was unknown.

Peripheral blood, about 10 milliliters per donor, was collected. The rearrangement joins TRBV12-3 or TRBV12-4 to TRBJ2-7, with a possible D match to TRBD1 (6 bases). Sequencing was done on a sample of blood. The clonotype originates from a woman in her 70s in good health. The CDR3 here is CASSSDRTPTSTREQYF. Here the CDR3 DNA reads TGTGCCAGCAGCAGCGACAGGACTCCCACTAGTACTCGCGAGCAGTACTTC.